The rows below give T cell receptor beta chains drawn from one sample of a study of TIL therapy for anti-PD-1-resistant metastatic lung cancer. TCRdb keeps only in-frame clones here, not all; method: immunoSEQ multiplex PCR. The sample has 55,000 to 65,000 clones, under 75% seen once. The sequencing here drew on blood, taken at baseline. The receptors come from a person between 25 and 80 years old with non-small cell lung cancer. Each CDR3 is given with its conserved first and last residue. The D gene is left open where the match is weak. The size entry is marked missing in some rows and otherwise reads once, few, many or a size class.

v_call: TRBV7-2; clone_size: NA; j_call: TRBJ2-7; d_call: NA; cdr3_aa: CASTSPYSYEQYF; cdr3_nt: TGTGCCAGCACCTCCCCGTACTCCTACGAGCAGTACTTC
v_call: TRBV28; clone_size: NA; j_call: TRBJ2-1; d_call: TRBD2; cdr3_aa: CASSLPGTRNEQFF; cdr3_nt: TGTGCCAGCAGTCTTCCCGGGACTAGGAATGAGCAGTTCTTC
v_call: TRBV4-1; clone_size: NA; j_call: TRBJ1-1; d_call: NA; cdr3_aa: CASSQDSRGLAAFF; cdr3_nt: TGCGCCAGCAGCCAAGATTCTAGGGGGTTGGCGGCTTTCTTT
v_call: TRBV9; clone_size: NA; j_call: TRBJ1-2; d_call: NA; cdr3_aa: CASSPRTPGGVTF; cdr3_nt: TGTGCCAGCAGCCCAAGGACACCAGGTGGGGTAACCTTC
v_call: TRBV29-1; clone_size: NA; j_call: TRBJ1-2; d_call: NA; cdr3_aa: CSVGGGVGYGYTF; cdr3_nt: TGCAGCGTTGGCGGGGGAGTGGGCTATGGCTACACCTTC
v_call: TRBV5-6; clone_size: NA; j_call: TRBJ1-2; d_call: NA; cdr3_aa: CASSLPGPMENYGYTF; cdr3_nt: TGTGCCAGCAGCCTCCCGGGTCCCATGGAGAACTATGGCTACACCTTC
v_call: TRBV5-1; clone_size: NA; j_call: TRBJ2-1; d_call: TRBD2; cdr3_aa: CASSFGSGASYNEQFF; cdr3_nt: TGCGCCAGCAGCTTTGGGAGCGGGGCCTCCTACAATGAGCAGTTCTTC
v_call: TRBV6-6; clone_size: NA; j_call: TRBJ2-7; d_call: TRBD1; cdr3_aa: CASSRPRTGPPYEQYF; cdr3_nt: TGTGCCAGCAGCCGACCCAGGACAGGGCCTCCCTACGAGCAGTACTTC
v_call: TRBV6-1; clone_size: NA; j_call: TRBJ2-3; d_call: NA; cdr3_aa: CASSAGVGRLTDTQYF; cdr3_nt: TGTGCCAGCAGTGCGGGTGTGGGACGGCTCACAGATACGCAGTATTTT
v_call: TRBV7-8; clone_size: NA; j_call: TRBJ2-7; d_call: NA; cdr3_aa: CASSSQGRQYF; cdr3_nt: TGTGCCAGCAGCTCGCAGGGGAGGCAGTACTTC
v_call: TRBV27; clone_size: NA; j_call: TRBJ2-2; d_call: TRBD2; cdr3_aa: CASSRPSSGGFTGELFF; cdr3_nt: TGTGCCAGCAGCCGCCCGTCTAGCGGGGGGTTTACCGGGGAGCTGTTTTTT
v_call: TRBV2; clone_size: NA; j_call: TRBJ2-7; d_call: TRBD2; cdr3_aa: CASSEAGGREYEQYF; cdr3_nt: TGTGCCAGCAGTGAAGCGGGCGGGAGGGAGTACGAGCAGTACTTC
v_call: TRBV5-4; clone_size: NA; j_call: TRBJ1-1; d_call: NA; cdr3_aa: CASSFGGTDTEAFF; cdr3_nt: TGTGCCAGCAGCTTTGGGGGCACGGACACTGAAGCTTTCTTT
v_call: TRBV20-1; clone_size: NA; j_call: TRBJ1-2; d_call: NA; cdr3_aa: CSASNRAGYTF; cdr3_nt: TGCAGTGCTAGTAACAGGGCGGGCTACACCTTC
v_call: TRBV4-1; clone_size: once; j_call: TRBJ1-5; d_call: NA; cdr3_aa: CASSQPGTVDQHF; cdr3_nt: TGCGCCAGCAGCCAACCCGGGACGGTGGACCAGCATTTT
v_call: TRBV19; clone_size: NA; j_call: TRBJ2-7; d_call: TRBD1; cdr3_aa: CATGQGAGEQYF; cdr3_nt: TGTGCCACCGGACAGGGGGCGGGTGAGCAGTACTTC
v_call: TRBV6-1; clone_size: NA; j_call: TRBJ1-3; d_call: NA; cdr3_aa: CASSGGPGNTIYF; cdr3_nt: TGTGCCAGCAGTGGGGGGCCTGGAAACACCATATATTTT
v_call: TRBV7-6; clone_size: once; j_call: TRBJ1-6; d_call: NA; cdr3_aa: CASSLHRDSPLHF; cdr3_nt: TGTGCCAGCAGTCTCCACAGGGATTCACCCCTCCACTTT
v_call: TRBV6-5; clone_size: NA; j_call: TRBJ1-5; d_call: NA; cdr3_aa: CASRLTANQPQHF; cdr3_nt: TGTGCCAGCAGACTGACCGCCAATCAGCCCCAGCATTTT
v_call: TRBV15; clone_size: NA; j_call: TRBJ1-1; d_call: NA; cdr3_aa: CATSRVRGNTEAFF; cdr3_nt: TGTGCCACCAGCAGAGTCCGAGGGAACACTGAAGCTTTCTTT
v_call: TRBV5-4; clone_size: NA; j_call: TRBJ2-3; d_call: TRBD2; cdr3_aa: CASSSGTTSPDTQYF; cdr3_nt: TGTGCCAGCAGCTCCGGGACTACCTCCCCAGATACGCAGTATTTT
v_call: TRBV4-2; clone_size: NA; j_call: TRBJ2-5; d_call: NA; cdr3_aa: CASSASGETQYF; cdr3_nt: TGTGCCAGCAGCGCGTCGGGGGAGACCCAGTACTTC
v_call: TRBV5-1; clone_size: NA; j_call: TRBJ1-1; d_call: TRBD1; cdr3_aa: CASSSRTGDGTEAFF; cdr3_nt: TGCGCCAGCAGCTCCCGAACAGGGGACGGGACTGAAGCTTTCTTT
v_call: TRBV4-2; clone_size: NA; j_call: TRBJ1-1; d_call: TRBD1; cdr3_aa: CASSQVGPTGSTEAFF; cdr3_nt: TGTGCCAGCAGCCAAGTCGGACCGACAGGGAGCACTGAAGCTTTCTTT
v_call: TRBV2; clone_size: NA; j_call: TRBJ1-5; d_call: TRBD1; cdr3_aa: CASSDRAGNSNQPQHF; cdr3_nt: TGTGCCAGCAGCGACAGGGCTGGTAATAGCAATCAGCCCCAGCATTTT
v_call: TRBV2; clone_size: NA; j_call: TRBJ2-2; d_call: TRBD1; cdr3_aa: CASSWDRNTGELFF; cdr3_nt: TGTGCCAGCAGTTGGGACAGGAACACCGGGGAGCTGTTTTTT
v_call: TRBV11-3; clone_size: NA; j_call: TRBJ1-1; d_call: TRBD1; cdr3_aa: CASSLGDRLNTEAFF; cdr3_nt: TGTGCCAGCAGCTTAGGGGACAGGCTGAACACTGAAGCTTTCTTT
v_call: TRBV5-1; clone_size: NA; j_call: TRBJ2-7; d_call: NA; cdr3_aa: CASSLGAGEHEQYF; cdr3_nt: TGCGCCAGCAGCTTGGGGGCAGGGGAACACGAGCAGTACTTC
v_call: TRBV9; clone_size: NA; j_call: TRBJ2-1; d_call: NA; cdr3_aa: CASSVATSANEQFF; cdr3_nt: TGTGCCAGCAGCGTAGCTACATCGGCCAATGAGCAGTTCTTC
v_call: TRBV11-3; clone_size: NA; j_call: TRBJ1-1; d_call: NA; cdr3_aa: CASSGPVNTEAFF; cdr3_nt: TGTGCCAGCAGCGGGCCGGTGAACACTGAAGCTTTCTTT
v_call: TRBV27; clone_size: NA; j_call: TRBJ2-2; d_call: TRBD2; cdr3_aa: CASSLSGLAGESGELFF; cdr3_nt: TGTGCCAGCAGTTTATCGGGACTAGCGGGAGAGTCCGGGGAGCTGTTTTTT
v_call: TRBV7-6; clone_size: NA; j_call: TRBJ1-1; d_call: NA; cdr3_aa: CASSPAGGRLNTEAFF; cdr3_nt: TGTGCCAGCAGCCCAGCGGGGGGGCGCCTGAACACTGAAGCTTTCTTT
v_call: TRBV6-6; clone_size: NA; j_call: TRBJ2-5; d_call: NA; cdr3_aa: CASKQGADWETQYF; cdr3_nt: TGTGCCAGCAAACAAGGGGCAGATTGGGAGACCCAGTACTTC
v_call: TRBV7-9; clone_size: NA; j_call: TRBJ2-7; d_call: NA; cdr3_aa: CASSPSVGRMFLEQYF; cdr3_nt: TGTGCCAGCAGCCCCTCGGTGGGCAGGATGTTCCTCGAGCAGTACTTC
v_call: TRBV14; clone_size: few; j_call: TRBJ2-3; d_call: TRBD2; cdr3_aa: CASSQDPLAGGPDTQYF; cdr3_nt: TGTGCCAGCAGCCAAGATCCACTAGCGGGGGGGCCAGATACGCAGTATTTT
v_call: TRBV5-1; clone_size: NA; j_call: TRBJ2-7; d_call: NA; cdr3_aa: CASSLELSSYEQYF; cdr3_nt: TGCGCCAGCAGCTTGGAACTCTCCTCCTACGAGCAGTACTTC
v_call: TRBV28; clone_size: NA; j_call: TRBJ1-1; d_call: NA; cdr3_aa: CASSFPTGPNTEAFF; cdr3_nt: TGTGCCAGCAGTTTCCCGACAGGCCCAAACACTGAAGCTTTCTTT
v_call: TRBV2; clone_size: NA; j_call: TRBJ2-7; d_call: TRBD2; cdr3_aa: CASSVTSGRVYEQYF; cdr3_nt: TGTGCCAGCAGTGTGACTAGCGGGAGGGTCTACGAGCAGTACTTC
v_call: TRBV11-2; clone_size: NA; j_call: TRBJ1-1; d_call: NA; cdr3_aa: CASSPGGVGSAHEAFF; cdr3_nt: TGTGCCAGCAGCCCGGGAGGTGTAGGGAGTGCCCACGAAGCTTTCTTT
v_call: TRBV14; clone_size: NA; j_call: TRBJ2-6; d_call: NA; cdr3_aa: CVSSQETYDRPGANVLTF; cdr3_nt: TGTGTCAGCAGCCAAGAAACCTATGACAGGCCTGGGGCCAACGTCCTGACTTTC
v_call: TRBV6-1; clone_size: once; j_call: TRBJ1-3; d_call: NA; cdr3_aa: CASSDTRALSGNTIYF; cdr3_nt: TGTGCCAGCAGTGATACCCGGGCCTTATCTGGAAACACCATATATTTT
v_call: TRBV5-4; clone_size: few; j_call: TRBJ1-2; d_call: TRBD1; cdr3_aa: CASSFPGQGLDGYTF; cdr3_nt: TGTGCCAGCAGCTTCCCGGGACAGGGCTTGGATGGCTACACCTTC
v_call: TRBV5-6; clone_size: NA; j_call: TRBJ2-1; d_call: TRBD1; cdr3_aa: CASSLDRGYYNEQFF; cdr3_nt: TGTGCCAGCAGCCTAGACAGGGGATACTACAATGAGCAGTTCTTC
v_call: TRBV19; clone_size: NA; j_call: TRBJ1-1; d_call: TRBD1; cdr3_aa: CASILKGATEAFF; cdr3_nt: TGTGCCAGTATATTAAAGGGGGCCACTGAAGCTTTCTTT
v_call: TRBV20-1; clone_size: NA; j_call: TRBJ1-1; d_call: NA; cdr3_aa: CSVPRLAEAFF; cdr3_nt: TGCAGCGTGCCGAGGTTGGCTGAAGCTTTCTTT
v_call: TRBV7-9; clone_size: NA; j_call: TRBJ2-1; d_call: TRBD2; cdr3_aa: CASSYLAGGPYNEQFF; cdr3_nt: TGTGCCAGCAGCTATCTAGCGGGAGGGCCCTACAATGAGCAGTTCTTC
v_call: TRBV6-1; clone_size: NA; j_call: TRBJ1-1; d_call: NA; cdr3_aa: CASRGGTEAFF; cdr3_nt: TGTGCCAGCAGGGGGGGGACTGAAGCTTTCTTT
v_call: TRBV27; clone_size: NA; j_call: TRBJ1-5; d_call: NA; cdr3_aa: CASSLRESSNQPQHF; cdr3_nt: TGTGCCAGCAGTTTGAGGGAGAGTAGCAATCAGCCCCAGCATTTT
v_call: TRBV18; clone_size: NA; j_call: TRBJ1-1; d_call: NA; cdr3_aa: CASSPWRPGDTEAFF; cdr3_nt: TGTGCCAGCTCCCCCTGGAGGCCGGGGGACACTGAAGCTTTCTTT
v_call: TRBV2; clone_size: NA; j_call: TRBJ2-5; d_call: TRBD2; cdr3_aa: CASTRRGAGAEETQYF; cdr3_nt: TGTGCCAGCACTCGGCGAGGAGCGGGGGCCGAAGAGACCCAGTACTTC
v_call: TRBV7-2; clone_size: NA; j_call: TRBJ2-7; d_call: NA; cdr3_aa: CASSFGPTSYEQYF; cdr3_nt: TGTGCCAGCAGCTTTGGTCCGACTAGCTACGAGCAGTACTTC
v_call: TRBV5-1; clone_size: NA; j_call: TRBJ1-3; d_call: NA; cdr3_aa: CASSSSTGSSGNTIYF; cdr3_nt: TGCGCCAGCAGCTCGTCGACGGGGAGCTCTGGAAACACCATATATTTT